This T cell receptor (beta chain) was sequenced in a study of shared clonotypes between healthy human individuals. Study details: Samples came from a couple of female and a few male donors aged 18 to 49.

A word on this clone: Antigen specificity is unknown. Other DNA sequences in this sample translate to the same CDR3.

Genomic DNA (from each subset) was split evenly across several immunoSEQ plates. The table came from immunoSEQ multiplex PCR; TCRdb's copy has only in-frame clones and leaves some out. Of under 2,000,000 clones listed, roughly 95% are singletons. V was clipped by 4 bases and J by 5 bases, with 11 bases between them. CDR3 length: 13 amino acids. Looked up from germline, CDR1 is MNHEY and CDR2 is SVGAGI. Cells designated naive CD8 were CD45RO-negative and were positively selected for CCR7, with terminally differentiated effector memory CD45RA+ cells excluded. Whole-study findings and limits: Naive CD4 clonotype sharing across several donors was about 5%.

Sequenced sample: naive CD8+ T cells sorted from blood. The source is a man aged 18 to 35 in good health. The chain carries TRBV6-5 and TRBJ2-5, with a possible D match to TRBD1 (6 bases). The CDR3 nucleotides are TGTGCCAGCAGTTCAGGGGAGCCGGAGACCCAGTACTTC. Encoded protein: CASSSGEPETQYF.